This T cell receptor beta chain was observed in a study of blood T cell repertoires in COVID-19. In the study overall: Material from acute and convalescent COVID-19 was sourced from the United States, Italy and Spain. Sources were T cells, B-cell-depleted T cells, or PBMCs; the material itself was cDNA or gDNA.

In the study's own analysis: Reference gene primer amplification yielded estimated nucleated cell counts. Using immunoSEQ multiplex PCR, the repertoire was profiled, and TCRdb retains in-frame clones only, with some absent. Clonal size and the V and J genes are those of that table, whereas D and trimming came from the DNA. The repertoire holds 410,000 or so clones, around 89% seen once, with approximately 1.5% in the top ten. Seattle patients were enrolled while actively infected and followed longitudinally. Source material: peripheral blood. The sequence derives from a woman between 35 and 50 years old with COVID-19, enrolled during active disease.

In DNA, the CDR3 is TGTGCCAGCAGCGCAGTCACAGATACGCAGTATTTT. It translates to CASSAVTDTQYF. V usage is TRBV5-4 and J usage is TRBJ2-3; unclear D gene. V lost 4 bases, J lost 2 bases, and 5 bases lay in between. The CDR3 extends over 12 amino acids. Germline CDR1 and CDR2: SGHNT and YYREEE (reference sequence).